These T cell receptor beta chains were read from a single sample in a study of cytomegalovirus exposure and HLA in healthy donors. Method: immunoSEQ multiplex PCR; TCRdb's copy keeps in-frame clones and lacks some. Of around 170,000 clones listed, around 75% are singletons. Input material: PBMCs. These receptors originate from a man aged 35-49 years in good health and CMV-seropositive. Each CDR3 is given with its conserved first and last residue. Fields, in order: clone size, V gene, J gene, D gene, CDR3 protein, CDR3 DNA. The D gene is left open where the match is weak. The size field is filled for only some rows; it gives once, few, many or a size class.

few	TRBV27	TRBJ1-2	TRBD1	CASSYTGTGYGYTF	TGTGCCAGCAGTTATACCGGGACAGGCTATGGCTACACCTTC
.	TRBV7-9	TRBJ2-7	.	CASRRDTLNYEQYF	TGTGCCAGCAGAAGGGACACCCTAAACTACGAGCAGTACTTC
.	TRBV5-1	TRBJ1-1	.	CASSHRWGDTEAFF	TGCGCCAGCAGCCACCGATGGGGGGACACTGAAGCTTTCTTT
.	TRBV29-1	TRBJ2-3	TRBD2	CSALAGGVTDTQYF	TGCAGCGCTTTAGCGGGGGGGGTTACAGATACGCAGTATTTT
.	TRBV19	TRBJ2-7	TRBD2	CASSISASGGPSSYEQYF	TGTGCCAGTAGTATTTCGGCTAGCGGGGGGCCAAGCTCCTACGAGCAGTACTTC
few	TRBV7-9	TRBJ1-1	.	CASSFSQGEAFF	TGTGCCAGCAGCTTCTCACAGGGTGAAGCTTTCTTT
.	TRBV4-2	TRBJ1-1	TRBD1	CASSQGDRGVDTEAFF	TGTGCCAGCAGCCAAGGGGACAGGGGAGTCGACACTGAAGCTTTCTTT
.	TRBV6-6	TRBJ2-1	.	CASSQAGIYNEQFF	TGTGCCAGCAGTCAGGCGGGGATCTACAATGAGCAGTTCTTC
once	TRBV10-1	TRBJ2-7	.	CATSQGRPTLEQYF	TGCGCGACAAGCCAGGGCAGGCCCACCCTCGAGCAGTACTTC
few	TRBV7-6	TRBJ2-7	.	CASSPGDLGYEQYF	TGTGCCAGCAGCCCCGGGGACTTGGGATACGAGCAGTACTTC
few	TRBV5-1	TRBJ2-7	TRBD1	CASSFGTGGSYEQYF	TGCGCCAGCAGCTTCGGGACAGGGGGCTCCTACGAGCAGTACTTC